This TCR beta chain was profiled in a study of cytomegalovirus exposure and HLA in healthy donors. Broader study findings: Despite most TCR sequences being rare, some public TCRs occurred in many donors. Accurate prediction of HLA-A and HLA-B alleles (for most subjects) was reportedly achieved from TCR beta sequences.

This clone appeared a single time. The antigen is undetermined. This CDR3 has 13 amino acids. V shed 0 bases and J 16 bases; nucleotides not matched to a gene: 8. The germline V gene has CDR1 MNHNY and CDR2 SVGAGI (reference sequence). Both 60 Vbeta primers and 13 Jbeta primers went into the PCR. Produced via immunoSEQ multiplex PCR; TCRdb's table is partial and in-frame only. The repertoire holds more than 100,000 clones, with 73% as singletons. The chain joins TRBV6-6 to TRBJ2-2; 7 bases fit TRBD2. The origin of this receptor is a middle-aged woman in good health and CMV-seronegative. Input material: PBMCs. CDR3 sequence: CASSYSGGGRPFF. CDR3 in DNA: TGTGCCAGCAGTTACTCGGGCGGGGGACGCCCGTTTTTT.